This TCR beta chain was profiled in a study of cytomegalovirus exposure and HLA in healthy donors. The primer mix had 60 Vbeta and 13 Jbeta primers. Assay used: immunoSEQ multiplex PCR; TCRdb lists only in-frame clones, some missing. Here the sample spans roughly 120,000 clones, 70% to 85% being singletons. Between the trimmed V and J ends, which lost 3 bases and 7 bases, there was a span of 17 bases. Germline V gives CDR1 SGHRS, CDR2 YFSETQ. The CDR3 consists of 15 residues. This TCR was sampled from a woman in her thirties or forties in good health and CMV-seropositive. The rearrangement uses TRBV5-1 and TRBJ2-1; D possibly corresponds to TRBD2 (6 bases). Material for sequencing was PBMCs. The CDR3 region is CASSSLAGLRNEQFF. CDR3 DNA: TGCGCCAGCAGCTCCCTGGCGGGACTGAGGAATGAGCAGTTCTTC.